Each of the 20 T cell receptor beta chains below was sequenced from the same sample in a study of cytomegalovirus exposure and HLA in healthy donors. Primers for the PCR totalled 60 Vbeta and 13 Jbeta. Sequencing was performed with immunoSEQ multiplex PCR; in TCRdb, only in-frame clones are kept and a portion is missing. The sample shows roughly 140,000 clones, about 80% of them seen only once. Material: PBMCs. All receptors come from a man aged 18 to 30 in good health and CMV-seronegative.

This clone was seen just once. The DNA for the CDR3 is TGTGCCAGCAATACCCGAACCAGACAGAACACTGAAGCTTTCTTT. This encodes CASNTRTRQNTEAFF. J is TRBJ1-1 and V is TRBV6-5; D is undetermined. Germline V lookup: CDR1 MNHEY, CDR2 SVGAGI. Trimming pared 7 bases from V and 1 base from J, leaving 16 bases between. The CDR3 covers 15 residues.

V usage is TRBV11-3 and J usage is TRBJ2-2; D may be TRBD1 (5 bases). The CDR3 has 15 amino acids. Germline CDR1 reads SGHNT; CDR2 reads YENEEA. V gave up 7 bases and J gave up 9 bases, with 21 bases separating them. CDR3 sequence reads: CASTNYVAGKRELFF. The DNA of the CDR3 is TGTGCCAGCACCAACTATGTGGCAGGGAAAAGGGAGCTGTTTTTT.

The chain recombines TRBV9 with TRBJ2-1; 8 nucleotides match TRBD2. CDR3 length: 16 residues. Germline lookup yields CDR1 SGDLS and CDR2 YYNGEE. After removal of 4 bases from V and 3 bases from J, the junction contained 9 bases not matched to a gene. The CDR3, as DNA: TGTGCCAGCAGCCCGGGGGGGGGCGGGCACTACAATGAGCAGTTCTTC. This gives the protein CASSPGGGGHYNEQFF.

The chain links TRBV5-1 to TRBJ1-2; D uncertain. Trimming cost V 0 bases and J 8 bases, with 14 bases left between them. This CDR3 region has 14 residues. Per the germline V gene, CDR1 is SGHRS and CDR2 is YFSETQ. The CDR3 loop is CASSLESARRGYTF. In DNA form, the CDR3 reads TGCGCCAGCAGCTTGGAGTCGGCGAGGAGGGGCTACACCTTC.

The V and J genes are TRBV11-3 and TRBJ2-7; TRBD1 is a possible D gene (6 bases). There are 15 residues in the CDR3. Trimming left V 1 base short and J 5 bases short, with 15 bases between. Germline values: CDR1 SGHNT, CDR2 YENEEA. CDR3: CASSLGPTGSNEQYF. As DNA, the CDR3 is TGTGCCAGCAGCTTAGGCCCGACAGGATCCAACGAGCAGTACTTC.

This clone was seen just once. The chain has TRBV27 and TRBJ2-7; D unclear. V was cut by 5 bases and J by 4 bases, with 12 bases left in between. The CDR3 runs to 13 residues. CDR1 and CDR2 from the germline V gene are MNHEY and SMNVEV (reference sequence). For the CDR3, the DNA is TGTGCCAGCAGTCCAGGCCCTCTTTACGAGCAGTACTTC. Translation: CASSPGPLYEQYF.

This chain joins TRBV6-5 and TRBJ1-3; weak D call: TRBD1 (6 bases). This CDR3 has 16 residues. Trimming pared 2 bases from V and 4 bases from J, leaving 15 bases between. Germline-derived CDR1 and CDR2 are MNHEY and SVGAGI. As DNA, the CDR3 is TGTGCCAGCAGTTACAATACAGGGAGCGCGGGAAACACCATATATTTT. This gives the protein CASSYNTGSAGNTIYF.

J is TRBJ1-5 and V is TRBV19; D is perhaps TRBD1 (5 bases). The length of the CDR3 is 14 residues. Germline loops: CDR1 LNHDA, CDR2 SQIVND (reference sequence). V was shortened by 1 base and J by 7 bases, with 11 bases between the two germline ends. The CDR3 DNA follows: TGTGCCAGTAGTATAGTGGCAGGGAAGCAGCCCCAGCATTTT. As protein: CASSIVAGKQPQHF.

CDR3 residues: CASSMGRGRETQYF. CDR3 bases: TGTGCCAGTAGTATGGGCAGGGGGCGAGAGACCCAGTACTTC. The chain recombines TRBV19 with TRBJ2-5, with 8 bases that match TRBD1. CDR1 and CDR2 (germline): LNHDA, SQIVND (reference sequence). V dropped 3 bases and J dropped 4; count of bases not matched to a gene: 4. The CDR3 extends over 14 amino acids.

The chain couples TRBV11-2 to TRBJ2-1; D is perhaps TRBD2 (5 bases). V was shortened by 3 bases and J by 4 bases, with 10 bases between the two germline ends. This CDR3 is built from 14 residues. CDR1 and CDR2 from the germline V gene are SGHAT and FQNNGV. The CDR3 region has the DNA TGTGCCAGCAGCTTGCCTAGCCCTTACAATGAGCAGTTCTTC. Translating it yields CASSLPSPYNEQFF.

CDR3 nucleotides: TGTGCCAGCAGCTTGGACAGCACCTACGAGCAGTACTTC. This codes for CASSLDSTYEQYF. The V gene is TRBV7-3, the J gene TRBJ2-7, with a possible D match to TRBD1 (6 bases). The CDR3 extends over 13 amino acids. Per the germline V gene, CDR1 is SGHTA and CDR2 is FQGTGA. V dropped 3 bases and J dropped 2 bases, with 8 bases sitting between them.

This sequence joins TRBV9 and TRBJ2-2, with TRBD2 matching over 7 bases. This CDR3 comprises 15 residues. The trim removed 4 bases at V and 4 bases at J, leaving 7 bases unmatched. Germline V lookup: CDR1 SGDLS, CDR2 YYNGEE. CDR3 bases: TGTGCCAGCAGCTCCGGACTAGATGGCACCGGGGAGCTGTTTTTT. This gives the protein CASSSGLDGTGELFF.

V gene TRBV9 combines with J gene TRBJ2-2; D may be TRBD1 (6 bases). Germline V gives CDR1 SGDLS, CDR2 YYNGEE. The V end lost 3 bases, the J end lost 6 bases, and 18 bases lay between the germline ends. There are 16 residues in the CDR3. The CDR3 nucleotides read TGTGCCAGCAGCGCCCCGGGCAGGGGAGTGGCCGGGGAGCTGTTTTTT. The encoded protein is CASSAPGRGVAGELFF.

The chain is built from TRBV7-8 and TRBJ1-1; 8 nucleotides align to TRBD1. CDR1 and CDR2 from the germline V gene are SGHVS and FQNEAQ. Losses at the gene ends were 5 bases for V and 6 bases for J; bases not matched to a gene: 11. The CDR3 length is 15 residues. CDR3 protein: CASSPKDRAIAEAFF. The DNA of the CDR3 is TGTGCCAGCAGCCCGAAGGACAGGGCGATCGCTGAAGCTTTCTTT.

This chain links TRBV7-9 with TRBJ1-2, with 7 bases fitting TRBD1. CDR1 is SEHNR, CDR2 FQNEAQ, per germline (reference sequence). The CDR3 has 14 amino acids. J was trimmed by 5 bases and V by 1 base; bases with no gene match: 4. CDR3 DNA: TGTGCCAGCAGCTTAGGCTCGGGACAGTATGGCTACACCTTC. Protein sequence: CASSLGSGQYGYTF.

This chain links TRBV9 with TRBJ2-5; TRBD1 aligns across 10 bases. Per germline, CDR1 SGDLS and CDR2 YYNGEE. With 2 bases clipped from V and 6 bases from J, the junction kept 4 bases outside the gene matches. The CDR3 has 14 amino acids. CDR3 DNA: TGTGCCAGCAGCGTCGACAGGGGGCCTCAGACCCAGTACTTC. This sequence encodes CASSVDRGPQTQYF.

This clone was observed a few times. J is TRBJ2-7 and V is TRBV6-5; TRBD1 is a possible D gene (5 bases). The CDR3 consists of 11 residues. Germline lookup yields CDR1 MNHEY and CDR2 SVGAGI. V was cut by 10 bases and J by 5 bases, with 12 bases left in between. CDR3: CAIAGLDEQYF. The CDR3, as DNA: TGTGCCATCGCAGGGTTGGACGAGCAGTACTTC.

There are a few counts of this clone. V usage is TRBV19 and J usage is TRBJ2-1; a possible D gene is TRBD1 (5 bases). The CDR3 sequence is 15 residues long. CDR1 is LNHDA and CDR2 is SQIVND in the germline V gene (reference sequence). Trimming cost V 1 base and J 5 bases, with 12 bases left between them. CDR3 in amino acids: CASSIGTRSNNEQFF. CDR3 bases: TGTGCCAGTAGTATAGGGACAAGAAGCAACAATGAGCAGTTCTTC.

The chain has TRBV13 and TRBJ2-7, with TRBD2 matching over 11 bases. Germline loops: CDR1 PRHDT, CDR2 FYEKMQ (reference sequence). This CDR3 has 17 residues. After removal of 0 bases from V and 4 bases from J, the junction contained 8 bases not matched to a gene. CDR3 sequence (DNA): TGTGCCAGCAGCTTAGGCCTAGCGGGAGGTCGGGCTTACGAGCAGTACTTC. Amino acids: CASSLGLAGGRAYEQYF.

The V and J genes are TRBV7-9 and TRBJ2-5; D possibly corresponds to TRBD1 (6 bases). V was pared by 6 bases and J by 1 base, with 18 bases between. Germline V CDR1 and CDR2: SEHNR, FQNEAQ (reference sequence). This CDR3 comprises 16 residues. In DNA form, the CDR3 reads TGTGCCAGCAGTTCCCTACCCAGGGGACCCCAAGAGACCCAGTACTTC. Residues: CASSSLPRGPQETQYF.